A single sample is the source of the 19 T cell receptor beta chains below, sequenced in a study of cytomegalovirus exposure and HLA in healthy donors. The primer mix had 60 Vbeta and 13 Jbeta primers. Sequenced by immunoSEQ multiplex PCR; TCRdb stores in-frame clones only, minus some. The repertoire consists of approximately 70,000 clones, with approximately 79% occurring once and the leading ten covering about 12%. The sequenced material came from PBMCs. These receptors all come from a woman aged 40 to 49 in good health and CMV-seropositive.

V gene TRBV11-2 combines with J gene TRBJ2-2, with 12 bases fitting TRBD2. The CDR3 spans 19 residues. Germline V gene sequence: CDR1 SGHAT, CDR2 FQNNGV. With 1 base clipped from V and 0 bases from J, the junction kept 6 bases outside the gene matches. The CDR3 loop is CASSLGLLAGGANTGELFF. DNA of the CDR3: TGTGCCAGCAGCTTAGGGCTACTAGCGGGGGGCGCGAACACCGGGGAGCTGTTTTTT.

To note about this clone: This sample includes further DNA sequences coding for the same CDR3. The V gene is TRBV15, the J gene TRBJ1-1; D perhaps matches TRBD1 (5 bases). This CDR3 region has 15 residues. CDR1 and CDR2 (germline): LNHNV, YYDKDF (reference sequence). V lost 3 bases to trimming and J lost 1 base, with 12 bases between them. CDR3: CATSRGGSGNTEAFF. The CDR3 DNA is TGTGCCACCAGCAGGGGGGGGTCAGGGAACACTGAAGCTTTCTTT.

This CDR3 reads CASSHLASGEQYF. CDR3 DNA sequence: TGTGCCAGCAGCCATCTAGCTTCGGGCGAGCAGTACTTC. The chain combines TRBV4-2 with TRBJ2-7; weak D call: TRBD2 (5 bases). Germline-derived CDR1 and CDR2 are LGHNA and YNFKEQ. The CDR3 loop spans 13 amino acids. V shed 3 bases and J shed 6 bases, with 12 bases lying between them.

This chain uses TRBV7-8 with TRBJ2-2; 8 bases agree with TRBD1. Germline trimming cut 6 bases from V and 1 base from J; bases unmatched to any gene: 10. The CDR3 loop spans 17 amino acids. From germline, CDR1 is SGHVS and CDR2 FQNEAQ. Written as DNA, the CDR3 is TGTGCCAGCAGACCTAACGCCGGGACAGGGAACACCGGGGAGCTGTTTTTT. Protein product: CASRPNAGTGNTGELFF.

Comment on this clone: The junction and the germline gene differ at one end; a read error may be behind it. Different DNA sequences within this sample yield the same CDR3. The genes are TRBV14 and TRBJ1-4; possibly TRBD1 for D (5 bases). The CDR3 covers 14 residues. Germline values: CDR1 SGHDN, CDR2 FVKESK. The CDR3 DNA sequence: TGTGCCAGTAGCCAAGCACAGGATAATGAAAAACTGTTTTTT. Translated, it gives CASSQAQDNEKLFF.

V is TRBV20-1 and J is TRBJ2-1; D not resolved. Trimming cost V 3 bases and J 9 bases, with 9 bases left between them. In germline, CDR1 is DFQATT, CDR2 SNEGSKA (reference sequence). CDR3 length: 11 amino acids. This CDR3 reads CSARRQSEQFF. The CDR3 nucleotides read TGCAGTGCTAGGCGACAAAGTGAGCAGTTCTTC.

The chain employs TRBV7-2 and TRBJ1-6; tentatively, D is TRBD1 (5 bases). CDR1 and CDR2 (germline): SGHTA, FQGNSA. V shed 4 bases and J shed 11 bases, with 9 bases lying between them. The CDR3 runs to 12 residues. CDR3 sequence reads: CASSSQGPPLHF. CDR3 nucleotide sequence: TGTGCCAGCAGCTCCCAGGGTCCACCCCTCCACTTT.

The rearrangement uses TRBV19 and TRBJ1-1, with 7 positions matching TRBD1. This CDR3 has 14 residues. Germline V gene sequence: CDR1 LNHDA, CDR2 SQIVND (reference sequence). Trimming took 3 bases from V and 1 from J; bases not matched to a gene: 2. The DNA for the CDR3 is TGTGCCAGTAGTATGGACAGGAGGAACACTGAAGCTTTCTTT. Its translation: CASSMDRRNTEAFF.

The CDR3: CAWNRQNTGELFF. CDR3 nucleotide sequence: TGTGCCTGGAACCGACAGAACACCGGGGAGCTGTTTTTT. The gene calls are TRBV30 and TRBJ2-2; D not certain. The CDR3 spans 13 residues. Trimming cost V 4 bases and J 1 base, with 7 bases left between them. Looked up from germline, CDR1 is GTSNPN and CDR2 is SVGIG (reference sequence). Full variable domain (missing parts from reference TRBV30 and TRBJ2-2): SQTIHQWPATLVQPVGSPLSLECTVEGTSNPNLYWYRQAAGRGLQLLFYSVGIGQISSEVPQNLSASRPQDRQFILSSKKLLLSDSGFYLCAWNRQNTGELFFGEGSRLTVL.

The chain combines TRBV30 with TRBJ1-4; weak D call: TRBD1 (6 bases). The germline V and J ends were trimmed by 6 bases and 3 bases, with 20 bases remaining between them. Per germline, CDR1 GTSNPN and CDR2 SVGIG (reference sequence). The CDR3 runs 16 residues. CDR3: CACRTWGPDSNEKLFF. The CDR3 nucleotides are TGTGCCTGTCGGACGTGGGGGCCCGATTCTAATGAAAAACTGTTTTTT.

V gene TRBV19 combines with J gene TRBJ1-1, with TRBD1 matching over 10 bases. Germline-derived CDR1 and CDR2 are LNHDA and SQIVND (reference sequence). The CDR3 runs to 15 residues. The V gene end was trimmed by 6 bases and the J gene end by 4 bases; junction bases not matched to a gene: 8. The CDR3 DNA reads TGTGCCAGTAGCCCGGGACAGGGGATTATCACTGAAGCTTTCTTT. The encoded protein is CASSPGQGIITEAFF.

This clone has just one count. The gene calls are TRBV19 and TRBJ1-4; 8 bases match TRBD1. V lost 7 bases and J lost 10; bases outside the gene matches: 11. CDR1 is LNHDA and CDR2 is SQIVND in the germline V gene (reference sequence). The CDR3 covers 14 residues. The CDR3 region is CASTVDRGGGKLFF. The CDR3, as DNA: TGTGCCAGTACCGTTGACAGGGGTGGAGGAAAACTGTTTTTT.

This clone was seen a single time. The rearrangement uses TRBV19 and TRBJ1-5; the D gene is possibly TRBD1 (6 bases). Germline loops: CDR1 LNHDA, CDR2 SQIVND (reference sequence). The CDR3 spans 16 residues. Trimming left V 0 bases short and J 7 bases short, with 16 bases between. CDR3 DNA: TGTGCCAGTAGTATAGATTCTACAGGGAACAGGCAGCCCCAGCATTTT. It specifies CASSIDSTGNRQPQHF.

The V gene is TRBV28, the J gene TRBJ2-5; 12 nucleotides agree with TRBD1. The germline V gene encodes CDR1 MDHEN and CDR2 SYDVKM. J gave up 0 bases and V 4 bases, and 9 bases lay outside the gene matches. This CDR3 contains 18 residues. As DNA, the CDR3 is TGTGCCAGCAGTTCCGGGACAGGGGGCTCCCCTTACCAAGAGACCCAGTACTTC. Amino acid sequence: CASSSGTGGSPYQETQYF.

The chain recombines TRBV7-6 with TRBJ2-5; 8 bases map to TRBD2. Germline CDR1 is SGHVS and CDR2 is FNYEAQ. Trimming took 4 bases from V and 4 from J; bases not matched to a gene: 8. This CDR3 region has 15 residues. CDR3 DNA sequence: TGTGCCAGCAGCTCCGGACTCAGCGGGGGAGAGACCCAGTACTTC. This translates into CASSSGLSGGETQYF.

The chain joins TRBV5-1 to TRBJ1-1; a weak D match, TRBD1 (6 bases). The V end was cut by 3 bases, the J end by 1 base, with 10 bases between. Per germline, CDR1 SGHRS and CDR2 YFSETQ. This CDR3 contains 14 residues. In DNA form, the CDR3 reads TGCGCCAGCAGCTCCGGGACAAGGAACACTGAAGCTTTCTTT. The encoded protein is CASSSGTRNTEAFF.

This clone was seen only a few times. This chain connects TRBV7-6 to TRBJ1-4, with TRBD1 identical over 7 bases. Germline loops: CDR1 SGHVS, CDR2 FNYEAQ. The CDR3 runs to 17 residues. V shed 4 bases and J 2 bases; nucleotides not matched to a gene: 10. The CDR3 here is CASSSGQVRGTNEKLFF. The CDR3 DNA sequence: TGTGCCAGCAGCTCCGGACAGGTCCGTGGGACTAATGAAAAACTGTTTTTT. Based on the CDR3 plus reference TRBV7-6 and TRBJ1-4, the full variable domain is GAGVSQSPRYKVTKRGQDVALRCDPISGHVSLYWYRQALGQGPEFLTYFNYEAQQDKSGLPNDRFSAERPEGSISTLTIQRTEQRDSAMYRCASSSGQVRGTNEKLFFGSGTQLSVL.

This clone has only a few counts. The gene calls are TRBV5-6 and TRBJ1-6, with TRBD1 matching over 7 bases. Germline trimming cut 2 bases from V and 14 bases from J; bases unmatched to any gene: 7. The germline V gene encodes CDR1 SGHDT and CDR2 YYEEEE. CDR3 length: 13 amino acids. The CDR3 is CASSFRTGMSLHF. CDR3 DNA sequence: TGTGCCAGCAGCTTCCGGACAGGAATGTCCCTCCACTTT.

The chain uses TRBV5-1 and TRBJ2-7, with D possibly matching TRBD1 (6 bases). Germline V CDR1 and CDR2: SGHRS, YFSETQ. Trimming removed 4 bases at V and 3 bases at J, with 11 bases between. The CDR3 is made up of 13 amino acids. DNA for the CDR3: TGCGCCAGCAGCACCGGACAGAACTACGAGCAGTACTTC. This codes for CASSTGQNYEQYF.